This paragraph reports one T cell receptor beta chain. Authors' analysis steps: Quantification of nucleated cells was approximated via reference gene primer amplification. Profiled with immunoSEQ multiplex PCR; TCRdb holds only in-frame clones, not every one. V and J calls and clone size follow that table, whereas D and trimming were derived from the DNA. The sample carries 200,000 to 250,000 clones, around 84% recorded once. This entry comes from a study of blood T cell repertoires in COVID-19. Germline CDR1 is LNHNV and CDR2 is YYDKDF (reference sequence). Trimming took 0 bases from V and 3 from J, leaving 12 bases between them. The CDR3 contains 15 residues.

This TCR derives from a young man with active or convalescent COVID-19. Material for sequencing was peripheral blood. This chain links TRBV15 with TRBJ2-7; D gene ambiguous. The CDR3 DNA follows: TGTGCCACCAGCAGAGATTACGCAGGTAACTACGAGCAGTACTTC. This translates into CATSRDYAGNYEQYF.